The source of this T cell receptor beta chain is a study of esophageal squamous cell carcinoma under preoperative chemotherapy. Regarding time point: before preoperative PTX-NDP chemotherapy. Via MiXCR, TCRdb re-called the PCR reads, giving one row per CDR3 protein. The sample records 6,600 or so distinct CDR3 sequences, under 35% being singletons. A note on this clonotype: One end of the junction is discordant with germline, which a read error may explain.

The TCR comes from a human donor with esophageal squamous cell carcinoma. The donor label of this sample is uncertain. This sample was taken from a patient given preoperative chemotherapy.

The chain's CDR3 is CASSLLAGSGYNELFF. In nucleotides, the CDR3 is TGTGCCAGCAGCTTACTAGCGGGTTCGGGATACAATGAGCTGTTCTTC. This chain joins TRBV11-2 and TRBJ2-5; TRBD2 matches 8 bases. Germline V gene data show CDR1 as SGHAT and CDR2 as FQNNGV. This CDR3 comprises 16 residues.